Below, one T cell receptor (beta chain) is given with its context. What it binds is unknown. Treatment noted: roughly ten-day PBMC culture with coronavirus spike peptide pools or control peptides (ViraFEST assay). This record comes from a study of vaccination and CD4 T cells after COVID-19. Study details: Median time from second vaccine dose to sampling was roughly 65 days (14 to 241).

The assay that was used to sequence DNA from cultured CD4+ T cells was the Oncomine TCR Beta short-read assay. TCRdb re-derived calls from the PCR reads in MiXCR, one entry per CDR3 protein. This sample has about 3,500 distinct CDR3 sequences; 15% to 20% occur once, and the top ten carry 27%. Trimming cost V 8 bases and J 6 bases, with 13 bases left between them. CDR3 size: 11 residues. In germline, CDR1 is SQVTM, CDR2 ANQGSEA. The sample consisted of CD4+ T cells from blood, cultured in vitro. The receptor's source is a human donor who had recovered from COVID-19. V and J are TRBV29-1 and TRBJ1-2; tentatively, D is TRBD1 (5 bases). CDR3: CSLGGVDGYTF. DNA for the CDR3: TGCAGCCTTGGGGGGGTGGATGGCTACACCTTC.